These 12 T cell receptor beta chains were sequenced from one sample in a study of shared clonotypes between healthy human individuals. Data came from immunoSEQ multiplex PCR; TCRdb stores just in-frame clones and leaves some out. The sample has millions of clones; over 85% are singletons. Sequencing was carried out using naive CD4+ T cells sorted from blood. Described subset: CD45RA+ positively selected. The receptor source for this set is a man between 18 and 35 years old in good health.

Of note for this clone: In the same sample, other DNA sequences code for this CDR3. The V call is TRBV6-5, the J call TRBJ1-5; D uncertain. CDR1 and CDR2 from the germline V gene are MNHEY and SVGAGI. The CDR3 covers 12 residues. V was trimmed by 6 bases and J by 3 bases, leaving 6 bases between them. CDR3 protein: CASRGYNQPQHF. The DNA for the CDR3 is TGTGCCAGCAGAGGGTACAATCAGCCCCAGCATTTT.

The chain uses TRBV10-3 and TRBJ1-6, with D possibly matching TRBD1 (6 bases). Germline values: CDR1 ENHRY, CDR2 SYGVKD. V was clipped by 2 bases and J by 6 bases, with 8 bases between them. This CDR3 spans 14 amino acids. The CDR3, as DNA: TGTGCCATCAGTGAGGCAGGGGCTAATTCACCCCTCCACTTT. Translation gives CAISEAGANSPLHF.

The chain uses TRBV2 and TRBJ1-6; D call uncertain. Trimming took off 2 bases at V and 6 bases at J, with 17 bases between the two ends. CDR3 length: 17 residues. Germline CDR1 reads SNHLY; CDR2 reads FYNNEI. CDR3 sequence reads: CASSEFVDVRVNSPLHF. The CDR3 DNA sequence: TGTGCCAGCAGTGAATTTGTGGACGTGAGGGTTAATTCACCCCTCCACTTT.

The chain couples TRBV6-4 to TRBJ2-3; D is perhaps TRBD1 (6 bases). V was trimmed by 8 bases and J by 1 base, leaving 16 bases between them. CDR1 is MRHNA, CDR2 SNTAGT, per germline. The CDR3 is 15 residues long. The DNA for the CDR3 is TGTGCCAGCTCGGGACAAGCGATTCGCACAGATACGCAGTATTTT. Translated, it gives CASSGQAIRTDTQYF.

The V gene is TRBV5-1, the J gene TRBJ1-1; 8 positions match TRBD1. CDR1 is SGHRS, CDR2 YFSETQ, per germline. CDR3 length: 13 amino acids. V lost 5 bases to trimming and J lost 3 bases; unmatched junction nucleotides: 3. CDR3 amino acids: CASRTTGDTEAFF. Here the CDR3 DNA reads TGCGCCAGCAGGACGACAGGGGACACTGAAGCTTTCTTT.

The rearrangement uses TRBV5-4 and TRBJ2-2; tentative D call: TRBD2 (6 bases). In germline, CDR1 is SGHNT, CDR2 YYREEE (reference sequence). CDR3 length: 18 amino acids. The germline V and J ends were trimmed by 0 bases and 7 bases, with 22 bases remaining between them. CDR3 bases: TGTGCCAGCAGCTTGGTCGGTAGACTTGAGGGGAGGAACGGGGAGCTGTTTTTT. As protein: CASSLVGRLEGRNGELFF.

The CDR3 DNA reads TGTGCCAGCAGCCCCTTGCGGACAGGGGTCACTGAAGCTTTCTTT. Translated: CASSPLRTGVTEAFF. V and J are TRBV11-2 and TRBJ1-1; 9 bases agree with TRBD1. The V and J ends lost 5 bases and 4 bases, in that order; junction bases with no gene match: 8. This CDR3 has 15 amino acids. Germline-derived CDR1 and CDR2 are SGHAT and FQNNGV. The full variable domain, its missing parts supplied by reference TRBV11-2 and TRBJ1-1, is EAGVAQSPRYKIIEKRQSVAFWCNPISGHATLYWYQQILGQGPKLLIQFQNNGVVDDSQLPKDRFSAERLKGVDSTLKIQPAKLEDSAVYLCASSPLRTGVTEAFFGQGTRLTVV.

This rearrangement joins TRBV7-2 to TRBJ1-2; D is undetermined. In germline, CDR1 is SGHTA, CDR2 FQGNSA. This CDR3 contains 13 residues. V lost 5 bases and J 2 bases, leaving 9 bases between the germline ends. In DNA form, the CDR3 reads TGTGCCAGCAGCCCTCAAGAGAACTATGGCTACACCTTC. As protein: CASSPQENYGYTF.

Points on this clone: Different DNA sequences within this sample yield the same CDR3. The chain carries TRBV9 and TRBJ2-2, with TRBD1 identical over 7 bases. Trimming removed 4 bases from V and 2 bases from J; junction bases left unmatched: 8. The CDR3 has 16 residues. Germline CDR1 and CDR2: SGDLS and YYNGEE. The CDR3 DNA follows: TGTGCCAGCAGCCCGAGACAGGGAAGTAACACCGGGGAGCTGTTTTTT. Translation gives CASSPRQGSNTGELFF.

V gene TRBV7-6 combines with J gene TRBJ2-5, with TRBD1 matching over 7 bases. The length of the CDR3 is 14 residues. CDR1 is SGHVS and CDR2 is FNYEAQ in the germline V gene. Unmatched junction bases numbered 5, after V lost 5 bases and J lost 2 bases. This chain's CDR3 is CASSPRGKQETQYF. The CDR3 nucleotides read TGTGCCAGCAGCCCCAGGGGGAAGCAAGAGACCCAGTACTTC.

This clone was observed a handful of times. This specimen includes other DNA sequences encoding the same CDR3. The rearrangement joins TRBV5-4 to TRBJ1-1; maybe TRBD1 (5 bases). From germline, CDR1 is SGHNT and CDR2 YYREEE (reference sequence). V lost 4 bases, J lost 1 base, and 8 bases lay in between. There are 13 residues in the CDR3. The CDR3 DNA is TGTGCCAGCAGCCACGACAGGAACACTGAAGCTTTCTTT. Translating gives CASSHDRNTEAFF.

CDR3 sequence: CASSSRQVGDTQYF. As DNA, the CDR3 is TGTGCCAGCTCCTCGCGGCAGGTGGGGGATACGCAGTATTTT. The chain links TRBV28 to TRBJ2-3; no clear D gene. The CDR3 has 14 residues. V shed 8 bases and J shed 6 bases, with 18 bases lying between them. Germline assignment: CDR1 MDHEN and CDR2 SYDVKM. The full variable domain, completed using reference TRBV28 and TRBJ2-3, is DVKVTQSSRYLVKRTGEKVFLECVQDMDHENMFWYRQDPGLGLRLIYFSYDVKMKEKGDIPEGYSVSREKKERFSLILESASTNQTSMYLCASSSRQVGDTQYFGPGTRLTVL.